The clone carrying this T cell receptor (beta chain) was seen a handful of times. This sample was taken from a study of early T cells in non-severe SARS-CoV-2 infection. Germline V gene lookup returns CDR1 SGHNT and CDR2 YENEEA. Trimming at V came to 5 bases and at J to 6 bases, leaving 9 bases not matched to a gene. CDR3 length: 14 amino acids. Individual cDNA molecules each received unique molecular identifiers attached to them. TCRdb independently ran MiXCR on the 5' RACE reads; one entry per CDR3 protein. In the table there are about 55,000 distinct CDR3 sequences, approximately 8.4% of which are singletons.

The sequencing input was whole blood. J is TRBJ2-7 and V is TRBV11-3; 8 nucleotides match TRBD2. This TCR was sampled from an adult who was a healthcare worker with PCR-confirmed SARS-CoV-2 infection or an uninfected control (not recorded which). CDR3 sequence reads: CASSPGTSDFEQYF. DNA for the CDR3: TGTGCCAGCAGCCCAGGGACTAGTGACTTCGAGCAGTACTTC.